These 14 T cell receptor beta chains were all obtained from the same sample, sequenced in a study of identifying expanded T cells in peripheral blood. Repertoires were generated with immunoSEQ multiplex PCR, while TCRdb's copy carries only in-frame clones and drops some. The sample has 85,000 to 90,000 clones, approximately 83% seen once; the top ten hold approximately 5.6%. The sample taken for sequencing was blood. The receptors derive from a person aged 18-70 years in good health.

The J gene is TRBJ1-6, the V gene TRBV6-6; D might be TRBD1 (6 bases). CDR1 is MNHNY and CDR2 is SVGAGI in the germline V gene (reference sequence). The length of the CDR3 is 15 residues. V gave up 6 bases and J gave up 6 bases, with 15 bases separating them. DNA of the CDR3: TGTGCCAGCAGAGAAAATGGACAGCCTAATTCACCCCTCCACTTT. This encodes CASRENGQPNSPLHF.

The gene calls are TRBV5-4 and TRBJ1-6; no clear D. Per germline, CDR1 SGHNT and CDR2 YYREEE (reference sequence). Trimming cost V 0 bases and J 9 bases, with 13 bases left between them. The CDR3 spans 15 residues. DNA of the CDR3: TGTGCCAGCAGCTTGGAGGTGAACTTGGGTTCACCCCTCCACTTT. It specifies CASSLEVNLGSPLHF.

The chain recombines TRBV9 with TRBJ1-2, with TRBD1 identical over 7 bases. CDR1 is SGDLS, CDR2 YYNGEE, per germline. The ends lost 7 bases at V and 1 base at J; junction bases unmatched: 13. CDR3 length equals 16 residues. The CDR3: CASYGSGTAFNYGYTF. The CDR3 bases are TGTGCCAGCTACGGATCTGGGACAGCATTTAACTATGGCTACACCTTC.

The rearrangement joins TRBV30 to TRBJ2-5, with 9 bases identical to TRBD1. Germline CDR1 is GTSNPN and CDR2 is SVGIG (reference sequence). Germline trimming cut 6 bases from V and 5 bases from J; bases unmatched to any gene: 10. CDR3 length: 14 amino acids. The chain's CDR3 is CACDPGTGYETQYF. DNA for the CDR3: TGTGCCTGCGACCCGGGGACAGGGTATGAGACCCAGTACTTC.

This rearrangement joins TRBV10-3 to TRBJ1-1, with 11 bases matching TRBD1. Trimming took 6 bases from V and 5 from J; bases not matched to a gene: 5. Per the germline V gene, CDR1 is ENHRY and CDR2 is SYGVKD. This CDR3 region has 14 residues. The chain's CDR3 is CAIRGTGGLTEAFF. Written as DNA, the CDR3 is TGTGCCATCAGAGGGACAGGGGGATTAACTGAAGCTTTCTTT.

The chain recombines TRBV6-5 with TRBJ2-7; 10 nucleotides match TRBD1. This CDR3 is 15 amino acids long. V trimming: 6 bases; J trimming: 0 bases; junction bases outside the gene matches: 5. Germline V gene lookup returns CDR1 MNHEY and CDR2 SVGAGI. CDR3 residues: CASRRDRGGSYEQYF. In nucleotides, the CDR3 is TGTGCCAGCAGGCGGGACAGGGGAGGCTCCTACGAGCAGTACTTC.

This chain links TRBV10-3 with TRBJ1-1; perhaps TRBD1 as D (6 bases). CDR1 and CDR2 from the germline V gene are ENHRY and SYGVKD. This CDR3 is 18 amino acids long. V lost 0 bases, J lost 0 bases, and 17 bases lay in between. The CDR3 DNA sequence: TGTGCCATCAGTGAGTCGAGTAGGGGGATCAATATGAACACTGAAGCTTTCTTT. This translates into CAISESSRGINMNTEAFF.

The chain employs TRBV27 and TRBJ1-1, with 9 bases that match TRBD1. V lost 6 bases and J lost 3; bases outside the gene matches: 5. The V gene's germline CDR1 is MNHEY and CDR2 SMNVEV (reference sequence). The CDR3 loop spans 14 amino acids. In DNA, the CDR3 is TGTGCCAGCAGACCACAGGGGGCCTACACTGAAGCTTTCTTT. This sequence encodes CASRPQGAYTEAFF.

The chain has TRBV5-1 and TRBJ1-5, with D possibly TRBD1 on 5 matching bases. Between the trimmed V and J ends, which lost 9 bases and 3 bases, there was a span of 19 bases. The V gene's germline CDR1 is SGHRS and CDR2 YFSETQ. The CDR3 totals 15 residues. In DNA form, the CDR3 reads TGCGCCACCCTTTCGGGGCCAGGCGTCAATCAGCCCCAGCATTTT. This encodes CATLSGPGVNQPQHF.

The rearrangement uses TRBV28 and TRBJ2-7; D call uncertain. The ends were cut back, 3 bases at V and 3 bases at J, with 15 bases in the middle. Germline-derived CDR1 and CDR2 are MDHEN and SYDVKM. The CDR3 spans 15 residues. The CDR3: CASSLGQRHLYEQYF. The CDR3 nucleotides read TGTGCCAGCAGTTTGGGTCAGCGACACCTCTACGAGCAGTACTTC.

This clone was observed a single time. The V and J genes are TRBV7-2 and TRBJ1-1; D is unclear. Germline CDR1 is SGHTA and CDR2 is FQGNSA. V lost 5 bases, J lost 1 base, and 11 bases lay in between. The CDR3 length is 14 residues. In nucleotides, the CDR3 is TGTGCCAGCAGCCCCCACAGAAAGAACACTGAAGCTTTCTTT. Amino acid sequence: CASSPHRKNTEAFF.

This chain's CDR3 is CAWSERGGTNEKLFF. CDR3 nucleotides: TGTGCCTGGAGTGAGAGAGGCGGGACTAATGAAAAACTGTTTTTT. This chain joins TRBV30 and TRBJ1-4; D is ambiguous. Germline-derived CDR1 and CDR2 are GTSNPN and SVGIG (reference sequence). The CDR3 has 15 amino acids. Deletions cut 1 base from V and 2 bases from J, with 11 bases between.

The CDR3 DNA follows: TGTGCCTGGAGTAGACCAATACAGGGGGGCTATGGCTACACCTTC. Its protein product is CAWSRPIQGGYGYTF. The chain recombines TRBV30 with TRBJ1-2, with 8 bases that match TRBD1. The CDR3 has 15 residues. V lost 2 bases, J lost 4 bases, and 9 bases stayed unmatched. Germline V gives CDR1 GTSNPN, CDR2 SVGIG (reference sequence).

The rearrangement joins TRBV6-1 to TRBJ2-3, with D hard to call. The CDR3 totals 15 residues. With 2 bases removed from V and 9 bases from J, the gap between germline ends came to 18 bases. Germline lookup yields CDR1 MNHNS and CDR2 SASEGT. The CDR3 loop reads CASSELMGIMVTQYF. CDR3 nucleotide sequence: TGTGCCAGCAGTGAACTCATGGGGATTATGGTGACGCAGTATTTT.